The 18 T cell receptor beta chains below were found in one sample sequenced in a study of regulatory T cells in long-lasting Graves disease. Documented time point: newly diagnosed GD, antithyroid drugs for less than 3 months. Researchers made the TCR library from RNA that was extracted from PBMCs. Library construction for TCR beta used iRepertoire HTBI primers and Arm-PCR of CDR3 regions. One entry per CDR3 protein, called by TCRdb with MiXCR from the multiplex PCR reads. The sample lists hundreds of thousands of distinct CDR3 sequences, over 15% occurring once. This specimen was peripheral blood mononuclear cells (PBMCs), taken at new diagnosis, from a patient treated with antithyroid drugs. The receptors were gathered from a female donor with Graves disease.

Turning to this clonotype: The junction departs from germline at one end; a sequencing error may be responsible. The chain uses TRBV3-1 and TRBJ2-7; the match to TRBD2 covers 9 bases. Germline values: CDR1 LGHDT, CDR2 YNNKEL (reference sequence). This CDR3 comprises 16 residues. Written as DNA, the CDR3 is TGTGCCAGCAGCCAAGGCCGCGGGGGGGGTTGTGGGAGGTGGGGATTC. This sequence encodes CASSQGRGGGCGRWGF.

In this sample, this clonotype turned up a few times. A read error may account for a junction end that differs from germline. The chain couples TRBV2 to TRBJ1-1, with D tentatively TRBD1 (6 bases). CDR3 length: 15 amino acids. Germline V gene data show CDR1 as SNHLY and CDR2 as FYNNEI. Here the CDR3 reads CASSPSDRLNTETFF. The CDR3, as DNA: TGTGCCAGCAGTCCGTCGGACAGATTGAACACTGAAACTTTCTTT.

The table lists this clonotype with many counts. This rearrangement joins TRBV20-1 to TRBJ2-7; D is unresolved. Trimming pared 2 bases from V and 7 bases from J, leaving 15 bases between. The germline V gene encodes CDR1 DFQATT and CDR2 SNEGSKA (reference sequence). The CDR3 is 13 amino acids. The CDR3 nucleotides are TGCAGTGCTAGACGACGGCCTGAAGTAGAGCAGTACTTC. Protein sequence: CSARRRPEVEQYF.

The chain has TRBV20-1 and TRBJ2-1, with 10 bases lining up with TRBD2. Germline CDR1 DFQATT, CDR2 SNEGSKA (reference sequence). CDR3 length equals 15 residues. Germline trimming cut 6 bases from V and 6 bases from J; bases unmatched to any gene: 11. This chain's CDR3 is CSAHFGLAGVNEQFF. The CDR3 DNA is TGCAGTGCGCACTTCGGGCTAGCGGGAGTCAATGAGCAGTTCTTC.

The sample holds many counts of this clonotype. The rearrangement links TRBV6-5 to TRBJ2-2; a weak D match, TRBD1 (8 bases). V was trimmed by 2 bases and J by 6 bases, leaving 16 bases between them. Germline V lookup: CDR1 MNHEY, CDR2 SVGAGI. CDR3 length equals 16 residues. The CDR3 bases are TGTGCCAGCAGTTACCGCGGACAGGGAGGGTCCGGGGAGCTGTTTTTT. This encodes CASSYRGQGGSGELFF.

The chain recombines TRBV7-9 with TRBJ2-7; a possible D gene is TRBD1 (6 bases). CDR1 and CDR2 from the germline V gene are SEHNR and FQNEAQ (reference sequence). The CDR3 loop spans 16 amino acids. Trimming took off 4 bases at V and 3 bases at J, with 19 bases between the two ends. CDR3 DNA sequence: TGTGCCAGCAGCTCCCTCGTGGGGACAAGTTTCTACGAGCAGTACTTC. It encodes CASSSLVGTSFYEQYF.

The chain joins TRBV7-2 to TRBJ2-7; 11 nucleotides agree with TRBD2. Germline V lookup: CDR1 SGHTA, CDR2 FQGNSA. The V and J ends lost 5 bases and 5 bases, in that order; junction bases with no gene match: 17. This CDR3 has 18 residues. Here the CDR3 DNA reads TGTGCCAGCAGCGATGGGGGGGGACTAGCGGAAGGTTTAAACGAGCAGTACTTC. Protein sequence: CASSDGGGLAEGLNEQYF.

This clonotype was seen ten or more times. The chain uses TRBV2 and TRBJ1-1; 8 bases are a match to TRBD1. The CDR3 is 17 amino acids. V was pared by 0 bases and J by 3 bases, with 9 bases of the junction left unmatched. CDR1 is SNHLY, CDR2 FYNNEI, per germline. In DNA form, the CDR3 reads TGTGCCAGCAGTGAAGCGCTGGCAGGGGGCGATGACACTGAAGCTTTCTTT. This translates into CASSEALAGGDDTEAFF.

V and J are TRBV28 and TRBJ1-2; D not resolved. Trimming took off 3 bases at V and 7 bases at J, with 12 bases between the two ends. The CDR3 has 13 residues. Germline loops: CDR1 MDHEN, CDR2 SYDVKM. For the CDR3, the DNA is TGTGCCAGCAGTTTCCCCACCTCCTCTGGCTACACCTTC. It yields the protein CASSFPTSSGYTF.

This clonotype showed up many times. The chain employs TRBV3-1 and TRBJ1-4, with 8 bases fitting TRBD1. Germline V CDR1 and CDR2: LGHDT, YNNKEL (reference sequence). The V and J ends lost 4 bases and 7 bases, in that order; junction bases with no gene match: 8. CDR3 length: 15 amino acids. The CDR3 is CASSPTGTGAEKLFF. CDR3 sequence (DNA): TGTGCCAGCAGCCCAACCGGGACAGGCGCTGAAAAACTGTTTTTT.

This clonotype was counted at least ten times. The J gene is TRBJ2-1, the V gene TRBV6-1; TRBD1 might be the D (6 bases). The length of the CDR3 is 12 residues. Germline CDR1 reads MNHNS; CDR2 reads SASEGT. V shed 7 bases and J shed 8 bases, with 12 bases lying between them. CDR3 in amino acids: CASTKGVDEQFF. CDR3 nucleotides: TGTGCCAGCACTAAGGGGGTGGATGAGCAGTTCTTC.

Note on this clonotype: This may arise from a read error, as a much more abundant clone is one base away. The chain uses TRBV7-2 and TRBJ2-7, with TRBD2 matching over 7 bases. Germline values: CDR1 SGHTA, CDR2 FQGNSA. The CDR3 consists of 16 residues. The CDR3 loop reads CASSLAGREFSHEQYF. The CDR3 DNA is TGTGCCAGCAGCTTAGCGGGGCGGGAGTTCTCCCACGAGCAGTACTTC.

This chain connects TRBV10-3 to TRBJ2-3, with 9 positions matching TRBD2. The V segment lost 7 bases and the J segment 4 bases; nucleotides outside the gene matches: 6. Germline V CDR1 and CDR2: ENHRY, SYGVKD. This CDR3 region has 14 residues. The CDR3 is CAIIRTSVSDTQYF. The CDR3 DNA reads TGTGCCATCATCCGGACTAGCGTCTCAGATACGCAGTATTTT.

The chain joins TRBV19 to TRBJ2-3; maybe TRBD2 (5 bases). The CDR3 loop spans 15 amino acids. Germline V gene lookup returns CDR1 LNHDA and CDR2 SQIVND (reference sequence). V gave up 6 bases and J gave up 0 bases, with 13 bases separating them. The CDR3 sequence: CASRDYRESTDTQYF. Written as DNA, the CDR3 is TGTGCCAGTAGAGACTATCGTGAGAGCACAGATACGCAGTATTTT.

Many counts were recorded for this clonotype. V and J are TRBV2 and TRBJ2-2; D is unclear. The CDR3 consists of 17 residues. Looked up from germline, CDR1 is SNHLY and CDR2 is FYNNEI. The V and J ends lost 2 bases and 3 bases respectively, with 16 bases between them. The chain's CDR3 is CASSEKGHRVDTGELFF. The DNA of the CDR3 is TGTGCCAGCAGTGAAAAGGGCCACCGGGTTGACACCGGGGAGCTGTTTTTT.

This clonotype was recorded a few times. The V gene is TRBV6-5, the J gene TRBJ2-3, with D perhaps TRBD1 (6 bases). This CDR3 comprises 15 residues. Germline assignment: CDR1 MNHEY and CDR2 SVGAGI. V shed 3 bases and J shed 4 bases, with 14 bases lying between them. The CDR3 here is CASSYKGTTSDTQYF. DNA for the CDR3: TGTGCCAGCAGTTATAAGGGGACAACCTCAGATACGCAGTATTTT.

In this sample, this clonotype turned up many times. The chain joins TRBV28 to TRBJ2-2; 9 bases fit TRBD2. The CDR3 spans 15 residues. Germline CDR1 and CDR2: MDHEN and SYDVKM. V was pared by 3 bases and J by 6 bases, with 5 bases of the junction left unmatched. The CDR3, as DNA: TGTGCCAGCAGTTTTAGCGGGAGTAGGTCCGGGGAGCTGTTTTTT. This gives the protein CASSFSGSRSGELFF.

In regard to this clonotype: A far larger clone is only one base removed, so a read error is likely. The chain employs TRBV20-1 and TRBJ2-7, with D perhaps matching TRBD1 or TRBD2 (5 bases each). Germline V gene sequence: CDR1 DFQATT, CDR2 SNEGSKA (reference sequence). The CDR3 contains 12 residues. CDR3 DNA sequence: TGCAGTGCTAGCGGGACCTCCTACGACCAGTACTTC. This encodes CSASGTSYDQYF.